The source of this T cell receptor beta chain is a study of early T cells in non-severe SARS-CoV-2 infection. This clonotype was observed a handful of times. Its antigen is not known. Attachment of unique molecular identifiers was made to individual cDNA molecules. TCRdb reprocessed the 5' RACE reads with MiXCR, giving one entry per CDR3 protein. The repertoire holds tens of thousands of distinct CDR3 sequences, 4.5% to 7.5% seen once, with around 3.3% in the top ten. The CDR3 consists of 17 residues. The germline gives CDR1 SGHDN, CDR2 FVKESK. Trimming at V came to 6 bases and at J to 4 bases, leaving 14 bases not matched to a gene. Notes on the study in general: Database matching using VDJdb favored anti-spike CD8 responses, with private and CD4 specificities left missing.

The chain joins TRBV14 to TRBJ2-1; 8 bases agree with TRBD2. Sequenced here: whole blood, sampled at baseline. The sequence was collected from an adult who was a healthcare worker with PCR-confirmed SARS-CoV-2 infection or an uninfected control (not recorded which). CDR3 DNA: TGTGCCAGCAGTCAATTAGTGGCGGGGGGCATGTACAATGAGCAGTTCTTC. Encoded protein: CASSQLVAGGMYNEQFF.